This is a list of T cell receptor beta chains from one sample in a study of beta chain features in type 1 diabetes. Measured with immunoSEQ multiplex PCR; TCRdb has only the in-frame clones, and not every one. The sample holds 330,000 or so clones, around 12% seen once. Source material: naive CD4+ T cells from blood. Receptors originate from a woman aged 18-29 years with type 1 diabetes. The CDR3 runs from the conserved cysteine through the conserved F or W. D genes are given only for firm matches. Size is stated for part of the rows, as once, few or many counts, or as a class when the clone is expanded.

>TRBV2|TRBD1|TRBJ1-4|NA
CATGQGGEKLFF
TGTGCTACCGGACAGGGAGGAGAAAAACTGTTTTTT
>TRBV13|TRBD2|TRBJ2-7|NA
CASSLGPTSGGYDEQYF
TGTGCCAGCAGCTTAGGACCCACTAGCGGGGGGTATGATGAGCAGTACTTC
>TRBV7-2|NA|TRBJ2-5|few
CASSLMRWETQYF
TGTGCCAGCAGCTTAATGCGTTGGGAGACCCAGTACTTC
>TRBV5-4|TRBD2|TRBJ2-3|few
CASSLGGLANTDTQYF
TGTGCCAGCAGCCTGGGGGGACTAGCGAACACAGATACGCAGTATTTT
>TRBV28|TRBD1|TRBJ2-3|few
CASSRGQLDDTQYF
TGTGCCAGCAGTCGGGGACAGCTAGATGATACGCAGTATTTT
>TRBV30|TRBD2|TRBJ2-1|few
CAWSASGDYNEQFF
TGTGCCTGGAGTGCCAGCGGGGACTACAATGAGCAGTTCTTC
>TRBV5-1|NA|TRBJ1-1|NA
CASSLAGSNTEAFF
TGCGCCAGCAGCTTGGCGGGATCGAACACTGAAGCTTTCTTT
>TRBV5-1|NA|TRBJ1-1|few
CASSLDRVGVNTEAFF
TGCGCCAGCAGCTTGGACAGGGTGGGGGTGAACACTGAAGCTTTCTTT
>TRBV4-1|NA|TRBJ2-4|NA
CASSHRGRGAKNIQYF
TGCGCCAGCAGCCATAGGGGGAGAGGGGCCAAAAACATTCAGTACTTC
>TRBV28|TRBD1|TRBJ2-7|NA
CASTASLGQGQDEQYF
TGTGCCAGCACCGCTTCACTCGGACAGGGGCAGGACGAGCAGTACTTC
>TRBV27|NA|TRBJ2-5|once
CASGSGYQETQYF
TGTGCCAGCGGATCGGGGTACCAAGAGACCCAGTACTTC
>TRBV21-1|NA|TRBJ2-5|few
CASSERGRETQYF
TGTGCCAGCAGCGAACGCGGTAGAGAGACCCAGTACTTC
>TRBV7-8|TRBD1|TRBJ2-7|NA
CASSPRDRGTYEQYF
TGTGCCAGCAGCCCCCGGGACAGGGGCACCTACGAGCAGTACTTC
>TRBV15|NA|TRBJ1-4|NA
CATSRGQGQREKLFF
TGTGCCACCAGCAGAGGTCAGGGGCAGAGGGAAAAACTGTTTTTT
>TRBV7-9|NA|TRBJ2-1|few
CATFRVSYNEQFF
TGTGCGACGTTCCGGGTATCCTACAATGAGCAGTTCTTC
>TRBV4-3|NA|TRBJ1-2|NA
CASSQELQSGYGYTF
TGCGCCAGCAGCCAAGAATTACAGAGTGGCTATGGCTACACCTTC
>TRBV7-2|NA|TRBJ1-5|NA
CASSSDRNQPQHF
TGTGCCAGCAGCTCCGATCGGAATCAGCCCCAGCATTTT
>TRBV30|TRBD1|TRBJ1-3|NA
CAWTRGGNTIYF
TGTGCCTGGACCAGGGGGGGAAACACCATATATTTT
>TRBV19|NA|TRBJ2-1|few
CASSIWVGSSYNEQFF
TGTGCCAGTAGTATATGGGTCGGGAGCTCCTACAATGAGCAGTTCTTC
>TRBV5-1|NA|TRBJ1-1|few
CASSSRTAVEAFF
TGCGCCAGCAGCTCCAGGACAGCCGTTGAAGCTTTCTTT